This TCR beta chain came from a study of human T cells and chemical hapten exposure. Time point specified: healthy volunteer bleed at 6 weeks. The authors extracted total RNA from unfractionated whole blood. This clonotype was counted many times. TCRdb called the RACE reads again in MiXCR, with one record for every CDR3 protein. The data contain fewer than 85,000 distinct CDR3 sequences, about 9.2% of them singletons. This TCR came from a female donor in good health. Some clones in this sample may be carry-over from other donors' samples. What was sequenced was whole blood.

The CDR3 protein is CASSLVGTGNSPLHF. The CDR3 nucleotides read TGTGCCAGCAGCTTAGTAGGGACAGGGAATTCACCCCTCCACTTT. V gene TRBV7-8 combines with J gene TRBJ1-6; TRBD1 agrees at 9 bases. This CDR3 spans 15 amino acids. The germline V gene has CDR1 SGHVS and CDR2 FQNEAQ. The V segment lost 1 base and the J segment 7 bases; nucleotides outside the gene matches: 2.